This TCR beta chain was retrieved from a study of early T cells in non-severe SARS-CoV-2 infection. This clonotype was seen only a few times. TCRdb independently ran MiXCR on the 5' RACE reads; one entry per CDR3 protein. The data hold 70,000 to 85,000 distinct CDR3 sequences, with more than 10% observed a single time. CDR3 size: 18 residues. Trimming took 0 bases from V and 3 from J; bases not matched to a gene: 11. The germline CDR1 and CDR2 sequences are DFQATT and SNEGSKA (reference sequence). The V and J genes are TRBV20-1 and TRBJ2-2; TRBD2 aligns across 9 bases. This TCR derives from an adult who was a healthcare worker with PCR-confirmed SARS-CoV-2 infection or an uninfected control (not recorded which). The sample was whole blood. In DNA, the CDR3 is TGCAGTGCTAGAGATCCCGCAGCGGGAGGACTTTACACCGGGGAGCTGTTTTTT. Translating gives CSARDPAAGGLYTGELFF.